The clone carrying this TCR beta chain was seen repeatedly, ten times or more. Its antigen is as yet unknown. Clinical symptoms, serum thyroxine and TRAb, thyroid ultrasound and orbital computed tomography were used for the diagnoses. V dropped 8 bases and J dropped 5 bases, with 12 bases sitting between them. Looked up from germline, CDR1 is DFQATT and CDR2 is SNEGSKA (reference sequence). The CDR3 contains 11 residues. This entry belongs to a study of T cells in Graves' hyperthyroidism and ophthalmopathy. General study results and limits: Among thyroid clonotypes expanded above 0.001, most also appeared in blood.

The TCR beta CDR3 regions underwent amplification using RNA transcripts as the source. Carried out on the TCR CDR3, a first-round RT-PCR used the HTBI primer set. TCRdb fed the multiplex PCR reads into MiXCR, producing one record per CDR3 protein. The table records some 440,000 distinct CDR3 sequences, 15% to 18% of them present only once. The source is a woman aged 18-29 years with Graves' hyperthyroidism. Sequenced sample: blood. The V and J genes are TRBV20-1 and TRBJ2-5, with D perhaps TRBD2 (5 bases). The DNA of the CDR3 is TGCAGTCCCAAGTCGGGGGAGACCCAGTACTTC. Translation gives CSPKSGETQYF.